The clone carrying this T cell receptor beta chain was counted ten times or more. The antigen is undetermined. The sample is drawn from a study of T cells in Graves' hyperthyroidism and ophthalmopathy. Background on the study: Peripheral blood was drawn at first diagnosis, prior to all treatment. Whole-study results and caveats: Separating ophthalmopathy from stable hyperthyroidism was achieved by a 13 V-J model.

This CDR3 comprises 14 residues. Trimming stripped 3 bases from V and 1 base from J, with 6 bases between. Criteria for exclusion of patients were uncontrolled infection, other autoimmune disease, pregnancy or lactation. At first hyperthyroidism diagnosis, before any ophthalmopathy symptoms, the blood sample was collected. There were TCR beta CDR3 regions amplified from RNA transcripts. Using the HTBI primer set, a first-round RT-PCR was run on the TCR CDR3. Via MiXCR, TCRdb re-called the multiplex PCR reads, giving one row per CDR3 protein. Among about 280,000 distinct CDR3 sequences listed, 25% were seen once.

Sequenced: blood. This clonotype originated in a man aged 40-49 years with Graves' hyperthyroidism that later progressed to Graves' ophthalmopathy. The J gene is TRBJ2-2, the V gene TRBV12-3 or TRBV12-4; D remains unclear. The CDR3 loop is CASSFGQNTGELFF. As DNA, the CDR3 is TGTGCCAGCAGTTTCGGCCAGAACACCGGGGAGCTGTTTTTT.